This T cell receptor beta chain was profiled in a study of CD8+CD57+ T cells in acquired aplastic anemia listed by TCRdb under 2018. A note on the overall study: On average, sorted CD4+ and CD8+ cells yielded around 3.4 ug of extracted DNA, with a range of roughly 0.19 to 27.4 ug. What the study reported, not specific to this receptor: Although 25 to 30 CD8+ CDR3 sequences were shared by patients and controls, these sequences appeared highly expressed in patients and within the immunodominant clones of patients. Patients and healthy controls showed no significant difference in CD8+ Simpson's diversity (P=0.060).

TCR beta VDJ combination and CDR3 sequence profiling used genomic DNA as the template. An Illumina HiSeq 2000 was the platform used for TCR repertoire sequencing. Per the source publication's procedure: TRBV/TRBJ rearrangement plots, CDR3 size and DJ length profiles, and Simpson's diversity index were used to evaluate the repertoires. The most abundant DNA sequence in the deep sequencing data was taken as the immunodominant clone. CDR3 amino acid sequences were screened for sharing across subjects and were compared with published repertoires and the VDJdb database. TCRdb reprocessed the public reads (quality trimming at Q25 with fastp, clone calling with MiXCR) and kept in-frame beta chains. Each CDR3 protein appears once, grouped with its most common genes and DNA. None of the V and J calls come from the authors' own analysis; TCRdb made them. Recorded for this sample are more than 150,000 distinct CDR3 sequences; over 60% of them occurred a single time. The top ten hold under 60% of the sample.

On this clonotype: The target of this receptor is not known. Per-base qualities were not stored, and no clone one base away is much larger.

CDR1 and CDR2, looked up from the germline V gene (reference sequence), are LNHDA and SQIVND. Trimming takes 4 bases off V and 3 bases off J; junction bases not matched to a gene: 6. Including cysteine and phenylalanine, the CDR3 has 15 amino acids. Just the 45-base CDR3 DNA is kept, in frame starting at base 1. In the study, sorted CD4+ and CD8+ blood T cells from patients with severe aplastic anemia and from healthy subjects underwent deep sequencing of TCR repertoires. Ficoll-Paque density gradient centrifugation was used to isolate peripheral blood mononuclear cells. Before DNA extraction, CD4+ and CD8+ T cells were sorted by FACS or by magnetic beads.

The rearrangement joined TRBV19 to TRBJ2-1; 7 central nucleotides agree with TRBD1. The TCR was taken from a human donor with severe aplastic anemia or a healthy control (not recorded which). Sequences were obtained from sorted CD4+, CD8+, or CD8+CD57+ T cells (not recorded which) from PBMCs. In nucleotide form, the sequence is TGTGCCAGTAGTAGGCTAGGGACAGACTACAATGAGCAGTTCTTC. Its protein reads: CASSRLGTDYNEQFF. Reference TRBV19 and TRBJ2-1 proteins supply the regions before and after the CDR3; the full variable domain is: DGGITQSPKYLFRKEGQNVTLSCEQNLNHDAMYWYRQDPGQGLRLIYYSQIVNDFQKGDIAEGYSVSREKKESFPLTVTSAQKNPTAFYLCASSRLGTDYNEQFFGPGTRLTVL.